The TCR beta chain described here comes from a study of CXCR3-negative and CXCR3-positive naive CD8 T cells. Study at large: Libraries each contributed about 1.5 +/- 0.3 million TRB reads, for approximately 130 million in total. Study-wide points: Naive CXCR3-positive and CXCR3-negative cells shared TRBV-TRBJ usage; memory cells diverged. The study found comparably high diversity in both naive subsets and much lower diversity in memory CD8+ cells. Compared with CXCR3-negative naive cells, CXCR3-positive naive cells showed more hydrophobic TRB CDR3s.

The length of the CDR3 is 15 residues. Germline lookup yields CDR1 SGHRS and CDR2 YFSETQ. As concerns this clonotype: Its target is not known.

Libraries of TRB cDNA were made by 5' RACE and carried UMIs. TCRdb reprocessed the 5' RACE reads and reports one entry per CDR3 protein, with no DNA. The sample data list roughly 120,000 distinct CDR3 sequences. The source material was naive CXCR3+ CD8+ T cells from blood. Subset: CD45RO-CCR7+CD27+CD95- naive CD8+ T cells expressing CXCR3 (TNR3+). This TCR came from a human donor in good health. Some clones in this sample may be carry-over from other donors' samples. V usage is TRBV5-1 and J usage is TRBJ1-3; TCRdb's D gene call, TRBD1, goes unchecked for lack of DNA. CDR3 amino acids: CASSGTEISGNTIYF.